This T cell receptor (beta chain) appears in the sequencing data of a study of T-cell memory formation after mild COVID-19 (dated by TCRdb to the early 2020s). General notes on the study: Most TCR sequence clusters were specific to one of the two donors. In a couple of donors, T-cell clones that expanded and contracted after mild COVID-19 were followed by sequencing TCRalpha and TCRbeta repertoires longitudinally. The cohort was made up of two young adult volunteers, one female and one male, who were previously healthy.

Inclusive of the bounding cysteine and phenylalanine, the CDR3 is 15 residues long. Only the CDR3 portion is preserved as DNA: 45 bases, with reading frame beginning at the first base. CDR1 and CDR2, looked up from the germline V gene, are MGHRA and YSYEKL. Trimmed from V: 0 bases; trimmed from J: 2 bases; junction bases lacking a gene match: 3. PBMCs were isolated by Ficoll-Paque density gradient centrifugation. This clonotype was observed a handful of times. The target of this receptor is not known. Base qualities are not at hand, and no much larger clone is one base apart. What the research found in general, with its limitations: Only a couple of mild cases were covered in the study, and larger cohorts including severe cases with pre-infection samples were considered necessary. SARS-CoV-2 specificity of the second-wave clones peaking on day 37 was not confirmed. Some responding clones were detected in pre-infection memory, which suggested that pre-existing cross-reactive memory T cells had joined the SARS-CoV-2 response. From day 15 to 85, contracting clones showed balanced CD4/CD8 phenotypes, whereas a second wave of clones that expanded from day 15 to 37 leaned towards CD4+. Contracting CD4+ clones were found mainly in CM and EM memory subsets, while CD8+ clones were enriched in EMRA.

TCRdb lists the instrument as Illumina NovaSeq 6000. TCRalpha and TCRbeta cDNA libraries were built by 5'RACE with constant-segment primers, adding sample barcodes and unique molecular identifiers. Trizol reagent was used to extract RNA from every sample. The libraries were amplified in two PCR steps, and the second step added a second sample barcode and Illumina TruSeq adapters. Sequencing of libraries was performed on an Illumina NovaSeq with 2 x 150 bp paired-end reads. The paper's processing steps were these. The reads were demultiplexed and collapsed into UMI-guided consensus sequences using migec v1.2.7. With mixcr v2.1.11, UMI consensuses were aligned to TRA and TRB V and J templates and assembled into clonotypes. Clonotypes were classified as expanded or contracted when called significant by both edgeR and NoisET, with noise models trained on biological replicates. For edgeR calls, the thresholds were a false discovery rate-adjusted p below 0.01 and a log2 fold-change of 1. As an exploratory analysis of dynamics, max-normalized trajectories of the 1000 most abundant clonotypes were examined with PCA combined with hierarchical clustering. Separately sequenced CD4+ and CD8+ repertoires were used to assign the CD4 or CD8 phenotype of responding clones. The public reads were quality trimmed at Q25 with fastp and then assembled into clones with MiXCR by TCRdb, keeping productive beta chains. Each CDR3 protein appears once, grouped with its most common genes and DNA. TCRdb, rather than the study authors, made the V and J calls. A total of hundreds of thousands of distinct CDR3 sequences appear in this sample, approximately 21% of them only once. Of the sample, approximately 8% is held by the ten largest clones.

This clonotype originated in an adult woman who had mild COVID-19 (a few samples of this study predate the infection). The sample titles of this study are shuffled in the database, so cell type and time point are left out; the donor was told from shared clones. Sequenced: PBMCs or a T cell subset sorted from them (not recorded which). The V gene is TRBV4-1 and the J gene is TRBJ2-5; TRBD1 fits 7 bases in the junction. The nucleotides read TGCGCCAGCAGCCAAGATAGGGGGCGGCAAGAGACCCAGTACTTC. This encodes CASSQDRGRQETQYF.